This TCR beta chain was recovered during a study of blood T cell repertoires in COVID-19. This clone appeared a single time. Sequencing used immunoSEQ multiplex PCR; TCRdb keeps in-frame clones, though not all of them. Of more than 95,000 clones in the sample, about 80% were seen once. The germline V gene has CDR1 SNHLY and CDR2 FYNNEI. V shed 6 bases, J shed 0 bases, and the junction held 10 bases outside the gene matches. The CDR3 has 17 residues. This receptor was obtained from a human donor in a cohort sampled during active COVID-19. The sequenced sample consisted of peripheral blood. The chain recombines TRBV2 with TRBJ1-1; 10 bases are a match to TRBD1. The CDR3 reads CASSRDRGVVLNTEAFF. The CDR3 DNA sequence: TGTGCCAGCAGCCGGGACAGGGGAGTAGTTTTGAACACTGAAGCTTTCTTT.